Below, one TCR beta chain is given with its context. One end of the junction fails to match germline, which may point to a read error. Additional DNA sequences in this sample encode the identical CDR3. This sample was included in a study of OX40 agonist ivuxolimab in advanced cancers. Sequencing used immunoSEQ multiplex PCR; TCRdb keeps in-frame clones, though not all of them. The sample carries 40,000 to 45,000 clones, over 75% recorded once. The receptor comes from an adult with an advanced solid tumor such as melanoma, head and neck, liver or kidney cancer. The sequences come from CD4+ or CD8+ T cells sorted from blood, collected in a trial of the OX40 agonist ivuxolimab.

CDR3 DNA sequence: TGTGCCAGTGTTCCCTCACAGGGATCCTACGAGCAGTACTTC. Residues: CASVPSQGSYEQYF. The chain uses TRBV12-5 and TRBJ2-7, with D possibly TRBD1 on 6 matching bases. CDR1 and CDR2 (germline): LGHNT, FRNRAP. This CDR3 spans 14 amino acids.